These T cell receptor beta chains were read from a single sample in a study of OX40 agonist ivuxolimab in advanced cancers. The repertoire was sequenced with immunoSEQ multiplex PCR; TCRdb's copy has only in-frame clones and lacks some. Found here are 30,000 to 40,000 clones, 75% to 85% of them singletons; the top ten hold 20% to 25%. The sequenced sample was CD4+ or CD8+ T cells sorted from blood, obtained in a trial of the OX40 agonist ivuxolimab. These receptors were taken from an adult with an advanced solid tumor such as melanoma, head and neck, liver or kidney cancer. Both conserved end residues are part of each CDR3. A D gene is named only where the DNA matches it firmly. Clone sizes are given selectively: once, few, many, or a class where the clone is expanded.

cdr3_aa cdr3_nt v_call clone_size j_call d_call cdr3_length
CASSYEGSTEAFF TGTGCCAGCAGCTACGAGGGGAGCACTGAAGCTTTCTTT TRBV7-9 . TRBJ1-1 . 13
CASSYSSGVPTYEQYF TGTGCCAGCAGTTACTCGTCTGGGGTTCCGACCTACGAGCAGTACTTC TRBV6-6 . TRBJ2-7 . 16
CARSSSEGVPMNTEAFF TGTGCCAGAAGCTCCTCCGAGGGGGTCCCTATGAACACTGAAGCTTTCTTT TRBV5-3 . TRBJ1-1 . 17
CATAGTGSQPQHF TGTGCCACCGCGGGGACAGGGAGTCAGCCCCAGCATTTT TRBV15 . TRBJ1-5 TRBD1 13
CASSLTGTGNEQYF TGTGCCAGCAGTTTAACCGGGACAGGGAACGAGCAGTACTTC TRBV27 once TRBJ2-7 TRBD1 14
CASSPMWEPGGYTF TGTGCCAGCAGCCCTATGTGGGAGCCGGGAGGCTACACCTTC TRBV7-3 . TRBJ1-2 . 14
CASSAQGGVNSPLHF TGTGCCAGCAGCGCTCAAGGGGGTGTTAATTCACCCCTCCACTTT TRBV9 . TRBJ1-6 . 15
CASSPINTGTNQPQHF TGTGCCAGCAGCCCGATCAACACAGGTACCAATCAGCCCCAGCATTTT TRBV28 . TRBJ1-5 . 16
CASSFAPSGGNTDTQYF TGTGCCAGCAGCTTCGCCCCTAGCGGGGGGAATACAGATACGCAGTATTTT TRBV7-9 . TRBJ2-3 TRBD2 17
CASSFMTGGWTDTQYF TGTGCCAGCAGTTTTATGACGGGAGGGTGGACAGATACGCAGTATTTT TRBV11-2 once TRBJ2-3 TRBD2 16
CASSLEGPYEQYF TGTGCCAGCAGTTTAGAGGGTCCATACGAGCAGTACTTC TRBV27 . TRBJ2-7 . 13
CASSRSSREQFF TGTGCCAGCAGCCGTAGCTCTCGGGAGCAGTTCTTC TRBV7-9 . TRBJ2-1 . 12
CASSQEGDLQETQYF TGCGCCAGCAGCCAAGAGGGGGACCTCCAAGAGACCCAGTACTTC TRBV4-1 . TRBJ2-5 . 15
CASSATGTGDHEQYF TGTGCCAGCAGCGCGACCGGGACAGGGGATCACGAGCAGTACTTC TRBV9 . TRBJ2-7 TRBD1 15